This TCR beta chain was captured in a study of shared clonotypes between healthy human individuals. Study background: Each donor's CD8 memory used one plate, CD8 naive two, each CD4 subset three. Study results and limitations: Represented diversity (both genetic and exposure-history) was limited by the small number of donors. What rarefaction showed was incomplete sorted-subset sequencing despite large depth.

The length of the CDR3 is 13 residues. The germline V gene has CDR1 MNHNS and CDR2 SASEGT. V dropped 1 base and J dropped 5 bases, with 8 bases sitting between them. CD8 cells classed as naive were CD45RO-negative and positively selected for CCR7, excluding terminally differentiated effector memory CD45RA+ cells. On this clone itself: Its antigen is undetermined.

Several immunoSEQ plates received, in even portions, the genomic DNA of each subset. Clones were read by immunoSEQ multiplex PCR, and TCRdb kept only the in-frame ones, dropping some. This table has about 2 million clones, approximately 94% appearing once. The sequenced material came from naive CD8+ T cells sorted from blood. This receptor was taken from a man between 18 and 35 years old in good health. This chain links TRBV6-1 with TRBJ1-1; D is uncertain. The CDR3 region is CASSEEWQTEAFF. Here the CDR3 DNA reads TGTGCCAGCAGTGAAGAGTGGCAGACTGAAGCTTTCTTT.